This TCR beta chain is drawn from a study of blood T cell repertoires in COVID-19. Germline CDR1 is KGHSH and CDR2 is LQKENI. CDR3 length: 15 residues. Trimming shortened V by 3 bases and J by 1 base, and 12 bases separated the two germline ends. This clone was seen only once. Sequenced by immunoSEQ multiplex PCR; TCRdb stores in-frame clones only, minus some. In the table there are 200,000 to 250,000 clones, about 88% of which are singletons. The rearrangement joins TRBV18 to TRBJ1-1; D perhaps matches TRBD1 (6 bases). This TCR was recovered from a woman in her sixties with acute or convalescent COVID-19. Sample: peripheral blood. The CDR3 bases are TGTGCCAGCTCACCGAACAGGGACCCGAACACTGAAGCTTTCTTT. Translating gives CASSPNRDPNTEAFF.